The 5 T cell receptor beta chains presented below share a single source sample, sequenced in a study of blood T cell repertoires in COVID-19. This table comes from immunoSEQ multiplex PCR, and its TCRdb copy is limited to in-frame clones, with some not included. The sample lists approximately 210,000 clones; approximately 81% were seen once. Sequences were obtained from peripheral blood. All receptors derive from a woman over 75 with COVID-19, enrolled during active disease.

This rearrangement joins TRBV28 to TRBJ1-5; D unresolved. V gave up 6 bases and J gave up 2 bases, with 14 bases separating them. This CDR3 is built from 15 residues. The germline V gene encodes CDR1 MDHEN and CDR2 SYDVKM. The CDR3 protein is CASRYGVWGNQPQHF. CDR3 coding DNA: TGTGCCAGCAGATACGGGGTGTGGGGCAATCAGCCCCAGCATTTT.

The CDR3 protein is CASSVGRDTNEKLFF. The CDR3 DNA sequence: TGTGCCAGCAGCGTAGGCAGGGATACTAATGAAAAACTGTTTTTT. The chain recombines TRBV9 with TRBJ1-4, with a possible D match to TRBD1 (5 bases). The CDR3 is 15 amino acids. V was pared by 0 bases and J by 2 bases, with 8 bases between. Germline CDR1 is SGDLS and CDR2 is YYNGEE. Variable domain in full (rest from reference TRBV9 and TRBJ1-4): DSGVTQTPKHLITATGQRVTLRCSPRSGDLSVYWYQQSLDQGLQFLIQYYNGEERAKGNILERFSAQQFPDLHSELNLSSLELGDSALYFCASSVGRDTNEKLFFGSGTQLSVL.

The J gene is TRBJ1-1, the V gene TRBV4-2, with D uncertain. CDR3 length: 21 amino acids. Trimming removed 0 bases at V and 3 bases at J, with 29 bases between. Germline values: CDR1 LGHNA, CDR2 YNFKEQ. CDR3 coding DNA: TGTGCCAGCAGCCAAGATGAAAGGGCGGCTCGCGGGTTCACCATTGACACTGAAGCTTTCTTT. Its translation: CASSQDERAARGFTIDTEAFF.

The genes are TRBV7-9 and TRBJ2-5; possible D gene TRBD2, 6 bases. Trimming took 5 bases from V and 5 from J, leaving 12 bases between them. This CDR3 region has 13 residues. CDR1 SEHNR and CDR2 FQNEAQ come from the germline V gene (reference sequence). The CDR3 protein is CASSPGVGETQYF. The CDR3 nucleotides are TGTGCCAGCAGCCCGGGGGTAGGGGAGACCCAGTACTTC.

This clone turned up a few times. V is TRBV6-5 and J is TRBJ1-1; the D gene is possibly TRBD1 (5 bases). Germline CDR1 is MNHEY and CDR2 is SVGAGI. The V and J ends lost 5 bases and 5 bases respectively, with 9 bases between them. The CDR3 is 12 residues long. CDR3 in DNA: TGTGCCAGCAGTACCTCAGGGACTGAAGCTTTCTTT. Encoded protein: CASSTSGTEAFF.